Below, 2 T cell receptor beta chains from the same sample are listed, as sequenced in a study of blood T cells in healthy people across ages. The authors ran a second PCR of 7 to 11 cycles using a sample-barcoded 5' primer and a J-beta primer mix. Each CDR3 protein is one row after TCRdb ran MiXCR on the 5' RACE reads. This sample has roughly 900,000 distinct CDR3 sequences, with about 30% found just once. The sample consisted of blood. The receptors derive from a woman older than 75 in good health.

This chain uses TRBV3-1 with TRBJ2-1, with 7 bases aligning to TRBD2. In germline, CDR1 is LGHDT, CDR2 YNNKEL (reference sequence). This CDR3 is 16 amino acids long. V shed 1 base, J shed 2 bases, and the junction held 5 bases outside the gene matches. The CDR3 DNA reads as TGTGCCAGCAGCCAAGGAGGCGGGGGAGCCTACAATGAGCAGTTCTTC. Protein sequence: CASSQGGGGAYNEQFF.

This clonotype has only a few counts. The CDR3, as DNA: TGTGCCAGCAGTGGGACGGGTGAGTCCTACGAGCAGTACTTC. Translating gives CASSGTGESYEQYF. This chain uses TRBV6-6 with TRBJ2-7; D assignment may be TRBD1 or TRBD2 (5 bases each). The germline gives CDR1 MNHNY, CDR2 SVGAGI (reference sequence). The CDR3 spans 14 residues. With 5 bases removed from V and 1 base from J, the gap between germline ends came to 12 bases.